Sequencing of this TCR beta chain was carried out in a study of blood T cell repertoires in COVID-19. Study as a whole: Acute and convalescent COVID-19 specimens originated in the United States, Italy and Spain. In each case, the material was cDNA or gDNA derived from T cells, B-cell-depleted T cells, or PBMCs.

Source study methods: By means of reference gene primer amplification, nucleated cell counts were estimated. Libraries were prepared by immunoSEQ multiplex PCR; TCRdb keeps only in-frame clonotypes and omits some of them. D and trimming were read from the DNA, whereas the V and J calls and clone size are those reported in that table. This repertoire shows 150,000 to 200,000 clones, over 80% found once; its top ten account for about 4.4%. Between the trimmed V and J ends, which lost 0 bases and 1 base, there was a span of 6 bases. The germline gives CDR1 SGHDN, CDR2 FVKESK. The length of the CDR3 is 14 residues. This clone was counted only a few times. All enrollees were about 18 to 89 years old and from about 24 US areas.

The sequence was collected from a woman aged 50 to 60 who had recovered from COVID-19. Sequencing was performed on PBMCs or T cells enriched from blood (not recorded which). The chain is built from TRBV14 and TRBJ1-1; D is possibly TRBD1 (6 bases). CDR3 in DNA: TGTGCCAGCAGCCAAGACAGGGGGAACACTGAAGCTTTCTTT. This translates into CASSQDRGNTEAFF.